A single sample gave rise to the 5 T cell receptor beta chains below, sequenced in a study of T cells in localized non-small cell lung cancer. The data were produced by immunoSEQ multiplex PCR, yet TCRdb's version contains in-frame clones alone and is incomplete. The table records nearly 40,000 clones, around 86% of them present only once. Sequences were derived from peripheral blood, sampled before any cancer treatment. The receptors were gathered from a man between 18 and 49 years old with stage I lung adenocarcinoma.

The V and J genes are TRBV5-5 and TRBJ1-2; D perhaps matches TRBD1 (5 bases). The CDR3 covers 13 residues. From germline, CDR1 is SGHKS and CDR2 YYEKEE (reference sequence). Trimming removed 0 bases from V and 2 bases from J, with 5 bases in between. The CDR3 DNA follows: TGTGCCAGCAGCTTGGGACAGAACTATGGCTACACCTTC. Protein: CASSLGQNYGYTF.

The chain combines TRBV14 with TRBJ2-2, with TRBD1 matching 8 bases. The CDR3 loop spans 14 amino acids. The germline V gene has CDR1 SGHDN and CDR2 FVKESK. The V and J ends lost 6 bases and 5 bases, in that order; junction bases with no gene match: 5. In DNA, the CDR3 is TGTGCCAGCAGTCGAGACAGGGGAACCGGGGAGCTGTTTTTT. As protein: CASSRDRGTGELFF.

The sample holds a few counts of this clone. DNA of the CDR3: TGTGCCAGCAGTTTATATGAACTACCTGAGCAGTTCTTC. As protein: CASSLYELPEQFF. The chain uses TRBV28 and TRBJ2-1, with D unclear. The germline V gene encodes CDR1 MDHEN and CDR2 SYDVKM. Trimming left V 1 base short and J 9 bases short, with 10 bases between. This CDR3 spans 13 amino acids.

This sequence joins TRBV7-6 and TRBJ1-4; D possibly corresponds to TRBD1 (5 bases). V was clipped by 4 bases and J by 2 bases, with 11 bases between them. CDR1 is SGHVS, CDR2 FNYEAQ, per germline. The CDR3 totals 15 residues. The CDR3 sequence is CASSSFWGTNEKLFF. The CDR3, as DNA: TGTGCCAGCAGCTCGTTCTGGGGGACTAATGAAAAACTGTTTTTT.

The chain is built from TRBV5-1 and TRBJ2-3, with 9 bases that match TRBD2. CDR1 and CDR2 from the germline V gene are SGHRS and YFSETQ. CDR3 length: 18 residues. Trimming cost V 2 bases and J 1 base; bases outside gene matches: 11. This CDR3 is CASSLGSGGARGTDTQYF. DNA for the CDR3: TGCGCCAGCAGCTTAGGTAGCGGGGGAGCACGAGGCACAGATACGCAGTATTTT.